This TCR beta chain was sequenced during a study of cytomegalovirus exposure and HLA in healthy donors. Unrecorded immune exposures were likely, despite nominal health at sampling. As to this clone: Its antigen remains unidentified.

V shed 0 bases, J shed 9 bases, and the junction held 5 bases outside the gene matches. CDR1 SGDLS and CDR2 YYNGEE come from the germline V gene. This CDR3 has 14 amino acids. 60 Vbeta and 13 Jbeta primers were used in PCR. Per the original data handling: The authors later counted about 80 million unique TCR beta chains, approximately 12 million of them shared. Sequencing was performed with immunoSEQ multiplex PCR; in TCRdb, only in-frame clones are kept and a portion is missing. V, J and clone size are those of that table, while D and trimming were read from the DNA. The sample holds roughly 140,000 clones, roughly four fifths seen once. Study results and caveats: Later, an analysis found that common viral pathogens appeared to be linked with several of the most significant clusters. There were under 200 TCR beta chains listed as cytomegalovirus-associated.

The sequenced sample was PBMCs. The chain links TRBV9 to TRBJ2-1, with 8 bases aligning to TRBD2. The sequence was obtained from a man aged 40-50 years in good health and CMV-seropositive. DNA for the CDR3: TGTGCCAGCAGCGTAGGCGGGAGCGGGGGTGAGCAGTTCTTC. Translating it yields CASSVGGSGGEQFF.